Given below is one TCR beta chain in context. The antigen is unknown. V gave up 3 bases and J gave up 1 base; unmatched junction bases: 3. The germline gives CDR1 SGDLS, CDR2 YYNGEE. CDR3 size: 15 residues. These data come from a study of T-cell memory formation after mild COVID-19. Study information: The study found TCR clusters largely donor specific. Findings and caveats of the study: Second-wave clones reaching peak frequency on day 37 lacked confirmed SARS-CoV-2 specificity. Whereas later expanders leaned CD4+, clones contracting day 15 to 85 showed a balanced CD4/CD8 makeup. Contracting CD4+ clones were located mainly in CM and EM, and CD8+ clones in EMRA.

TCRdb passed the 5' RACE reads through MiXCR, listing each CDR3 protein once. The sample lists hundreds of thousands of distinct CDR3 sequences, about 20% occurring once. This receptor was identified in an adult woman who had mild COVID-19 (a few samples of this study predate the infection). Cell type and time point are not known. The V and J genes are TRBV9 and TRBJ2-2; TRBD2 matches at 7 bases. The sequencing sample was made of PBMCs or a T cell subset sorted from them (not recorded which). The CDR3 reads CASSGPSGNTGELFF. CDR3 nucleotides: TGTGCCAGCAGCGGTCCTAGCGGGAACACCGGGGAGCTGTTTTTT.